This T cell receptor beta chain was profiled in a study of cytomegalovirus exposure and HLA in healthy donors. The PCR used 60 Vbeta and 13 Jbeta primers. Assay: immunoSEQ multiplex PCR; the TCRdb copy retains only in-frame clones and omits some. The sample lists around 180,000 clones, 84% occurring once. The receptor was derived from a man aged 18 to 30 in good health and CMV-seronegative. The sequenced sample was PBMCs.

The CDR3 spells CASSVDSTGVGYTF. CDR3 in DNA: TGTGCCAGCAGCGTAGACTCGACAGGGGTTGGCTACACCTTC. This chain joins TRBV9 and TRBJ1-2, with 8 positions matching TRBD1. The V gene's germline CDR1 is SGDLS and CDR2 YYNGEE. V trimming: 0 bases; J trimming: 7 bases; junction bases outside the gene matches: 5. The CDR3 totals 14 residues.